Here is one TCR beta chain with its context. Using immunoSEQ multiplex PCR, the repertoire was profiled, and TCRdb retains in-frame clones only, with some absent. The table lists nearly 110,000 clones, approximately 81% of them singletons. Germline V gives CDR1 ENHRY, CDR2 SYGVKD. J was trimmed by 5 bases and V by 4 bases; bases with no gene match: 8. The CDR3 extends over 14 amino acids. The data were taken from a study of blood T cell repertoires in COVID-19. Study summary: Acute-phase and convalescent COVID-19 samples originated in the United States, Italy and Spain. The analysed material was cDNA or gDNA that came from T cells, B-cell-depleted T cells, or PBMCs.

Sequenced material: peripheral blood. The sequence was collected from a human donor in a cohort sampled during active COVID-19. The chain recombines TRBV10-3 with TRBJ2-7, with 7 bases that match TRBD2. CDR3 sequence (DNA): TGTGCCATCAGTGCCAACCAGGGAGGGAACGAGCAGTACTTC. This encodes CAISANQGGNEQYF.